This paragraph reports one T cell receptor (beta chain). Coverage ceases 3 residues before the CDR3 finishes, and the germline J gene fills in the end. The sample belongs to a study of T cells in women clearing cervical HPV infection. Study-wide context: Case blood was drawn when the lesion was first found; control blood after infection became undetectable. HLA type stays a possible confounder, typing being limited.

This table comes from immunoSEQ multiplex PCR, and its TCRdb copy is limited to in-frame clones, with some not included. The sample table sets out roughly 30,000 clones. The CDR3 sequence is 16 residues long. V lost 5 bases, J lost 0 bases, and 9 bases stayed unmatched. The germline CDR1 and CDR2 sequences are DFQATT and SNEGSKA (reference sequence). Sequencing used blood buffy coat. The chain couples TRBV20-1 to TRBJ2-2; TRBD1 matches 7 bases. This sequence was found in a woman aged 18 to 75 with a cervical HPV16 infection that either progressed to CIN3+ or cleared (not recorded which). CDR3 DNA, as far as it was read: TGCAGTGCTGATACTACAGGGGCTCCGAACACCGGGGAG. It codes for CSADTTGAPNTGE. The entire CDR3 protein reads CSADTTGAPNTGELFF.